Here is one TCR beta chain with its context. This table comes from immunoSEQ multiplex PCR, and its TCRdb copy is limited to in-frame clones, with some not included. The repertoire consists of around 65,000 clones, with 65% to 85% occurring once and the leading ten covering roughly 20%. The data were obtained in a study of blood T cell repertoires in COVID-19. The receptor was derived from a woman older than 75 with active or convalescent COVID-19. Sample: peripheral blood.

The CDR3 reads CASNPYQGGNQPQHF. CDR3 in DNA: TGTGCCAGTAACCCTTATCAAGGGGGCAATCAGCCCCAGCATTTT. The chain combines TRBV19 with TRBJ1-5; maybe TRBD1 (5 bases). The CDR3 sequence is 15 residues long. The germline V gene has CDR1 LNHDA and CDR2 SQIVND (reference sequence). V shed 7 bases and J shed 2 bases, with 15 bases lying between them.